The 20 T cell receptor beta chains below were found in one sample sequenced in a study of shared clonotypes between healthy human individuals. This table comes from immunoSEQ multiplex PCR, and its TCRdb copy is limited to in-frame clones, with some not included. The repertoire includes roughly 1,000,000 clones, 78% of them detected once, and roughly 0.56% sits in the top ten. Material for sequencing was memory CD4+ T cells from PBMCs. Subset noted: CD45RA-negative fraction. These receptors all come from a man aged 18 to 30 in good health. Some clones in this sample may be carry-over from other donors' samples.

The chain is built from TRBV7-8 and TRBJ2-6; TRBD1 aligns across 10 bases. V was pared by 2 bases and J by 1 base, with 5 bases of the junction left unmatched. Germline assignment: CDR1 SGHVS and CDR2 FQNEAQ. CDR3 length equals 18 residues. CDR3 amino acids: CASSLFRTGGSGANVLTF. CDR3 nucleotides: TGTGCCAGCAGCTTATTTAGGACAGGGGGGTCTGGGGCCAACGTCCTGACTTTC. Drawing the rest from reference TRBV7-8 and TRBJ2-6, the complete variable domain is GAGVSQSPRYKVAKRGQDVALRCDPISGHVSLFWYQQALGQGPEFLTYFQNEAQLDKSGLPSDRFFAERPEGSVSTLKIQRTQQEDSAVYLCASSLFRTGGSGANVLTFGAGSRLTVL.

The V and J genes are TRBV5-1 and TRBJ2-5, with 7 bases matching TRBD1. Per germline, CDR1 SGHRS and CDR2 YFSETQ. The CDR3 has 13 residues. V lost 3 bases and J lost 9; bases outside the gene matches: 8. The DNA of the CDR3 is TGCGCCAGCAGCTCTGGACAGACAGGGCCCCAGTACTTC. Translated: CASSSGQTGPQYF.

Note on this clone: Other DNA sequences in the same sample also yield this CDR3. The CDR3 protein is CASSVGGLAGNNEQFF. Here the CDR3 DNA reads TGTGCCAGCAGCGTAGGAGGTCTAGCGGGTAACAATGAGCAGTTCTTC. V and J are TRBV9 and TRBJ2-1; 8 bases fit TRBD2. The CDR3 has 16 amino acids. Germline V lookup: CDR1 SGDLS, CDR2 YYNGEE. Trimming took 0 bases from V and 5 from J; bases not matched to a gene: 7.

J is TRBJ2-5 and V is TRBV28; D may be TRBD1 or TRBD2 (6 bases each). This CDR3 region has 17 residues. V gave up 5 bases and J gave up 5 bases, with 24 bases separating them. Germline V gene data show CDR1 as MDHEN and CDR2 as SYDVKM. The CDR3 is CASSLNPGRAGHETQYF. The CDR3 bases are TGTGCCAGCAGTCTAAACCCTGGTCGTGCGGGACATGAGACCCAGTACTTC.

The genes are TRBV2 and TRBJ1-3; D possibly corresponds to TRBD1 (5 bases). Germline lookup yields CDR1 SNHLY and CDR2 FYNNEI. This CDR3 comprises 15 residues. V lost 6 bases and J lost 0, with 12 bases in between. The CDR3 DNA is TGTGCCAGCAGGGAGGGACTTTTCTCTGGAAACACCATATATTTT. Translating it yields CASREGLFSGNTIYF. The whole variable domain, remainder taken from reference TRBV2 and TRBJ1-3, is EPEVTQTPSHQVTQMGQEVILRCVPISNHLYFYWYRQILGQKVEFLVSFYNNEISEKSEIFDDQFSVERPDGSNFTLKIRSTKLEDSAMYFCASREGLFSGNTIYFGEGSWLTVV.

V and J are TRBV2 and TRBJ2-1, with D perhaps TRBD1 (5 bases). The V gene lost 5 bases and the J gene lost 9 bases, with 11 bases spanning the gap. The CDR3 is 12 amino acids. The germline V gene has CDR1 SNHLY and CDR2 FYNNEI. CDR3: CASSNWGLEQFF. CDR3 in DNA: TGTGCCAGCAGTAACTGGGGCCTTGAGCAGTTCTTC.

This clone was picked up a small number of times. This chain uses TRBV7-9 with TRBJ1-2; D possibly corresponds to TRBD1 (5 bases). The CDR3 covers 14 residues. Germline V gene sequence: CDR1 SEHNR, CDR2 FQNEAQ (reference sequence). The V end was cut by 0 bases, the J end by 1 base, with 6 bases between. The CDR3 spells CASSLATDNYGYTF. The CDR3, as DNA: TGTGCCAGCAGCTTAGCGACAGATAACTATGGCTACACCTTC.

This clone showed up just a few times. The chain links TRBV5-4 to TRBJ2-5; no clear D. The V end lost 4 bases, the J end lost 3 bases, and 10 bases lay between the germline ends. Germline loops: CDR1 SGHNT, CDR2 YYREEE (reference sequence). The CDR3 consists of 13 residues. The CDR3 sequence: CASSPQSEETQYF. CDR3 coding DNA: TGTGCCAGCAGCCCACAGTCTGAAGAGACCCAGTACTTC.

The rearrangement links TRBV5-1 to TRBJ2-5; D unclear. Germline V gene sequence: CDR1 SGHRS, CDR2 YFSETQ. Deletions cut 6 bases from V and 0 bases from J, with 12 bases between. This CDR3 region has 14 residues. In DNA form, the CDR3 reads TGCGCCAGCACCTATATGACGGACCAAGAGACCCAGTACTTC. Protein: CASTYMTDQETQYF.

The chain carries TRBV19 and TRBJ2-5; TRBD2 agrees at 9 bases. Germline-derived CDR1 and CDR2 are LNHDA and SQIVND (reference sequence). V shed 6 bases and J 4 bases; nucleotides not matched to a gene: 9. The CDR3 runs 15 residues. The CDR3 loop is CASSHLAGSAETQYF. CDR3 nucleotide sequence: TGTGCCAGTAGCCACCTAGCGGGATCGGCAGAGACCCAGTACTTC.

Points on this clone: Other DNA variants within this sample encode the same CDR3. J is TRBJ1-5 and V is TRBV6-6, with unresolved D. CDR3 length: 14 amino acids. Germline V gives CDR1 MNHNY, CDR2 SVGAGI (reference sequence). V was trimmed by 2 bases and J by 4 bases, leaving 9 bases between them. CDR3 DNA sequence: TGTGCCAGCAGTTACATTTCAGGAAATCAGCCCCAGCATTTT. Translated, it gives CASSYISGNQPQHF.

As DNA, the CDR3 is TGTGCCATCAGTGCTCGGGGTTCCTACGAGCAGTACTTC. It translates to CAISARGSYEQYF. The chain links TRBV10-3 to TRBJ2-7, with TRBD2 as a possible D gene (5 bases). The V gene lost 4 bases and the J gene lost 1 base, with 8 bases spanning the gap. The CDR3 is made up of 13 amino acids. Germline-derived CDR1 and CDR2 are ENHRY and SYGVKD.

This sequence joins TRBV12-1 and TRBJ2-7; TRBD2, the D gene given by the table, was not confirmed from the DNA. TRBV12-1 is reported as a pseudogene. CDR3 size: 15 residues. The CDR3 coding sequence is TGTGCCAGCAGCTTTGTGTCGGGGGAGGCCTACGAGCAGTACTTC. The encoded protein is CASSFVSGEAYEQYF.

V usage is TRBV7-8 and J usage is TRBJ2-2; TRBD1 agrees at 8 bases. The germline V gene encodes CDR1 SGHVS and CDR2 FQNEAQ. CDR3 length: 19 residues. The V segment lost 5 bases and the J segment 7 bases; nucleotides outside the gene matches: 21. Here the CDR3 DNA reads TGTGCCAGCAGCAGCGACAGGGGATTCCCTCGTGTTGGGAACGGGGAGCTGTTTTTT. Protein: CASSSDRGFPRVGNGELFF.

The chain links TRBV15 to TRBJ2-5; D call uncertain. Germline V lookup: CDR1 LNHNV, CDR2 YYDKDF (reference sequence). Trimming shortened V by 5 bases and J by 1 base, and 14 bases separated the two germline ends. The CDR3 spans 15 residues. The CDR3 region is CATSPQLARQETQYF. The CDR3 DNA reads TGTGCCACCAGCCCTCAATTAGCCCGCCAAGAGACCCAGTACTTC.

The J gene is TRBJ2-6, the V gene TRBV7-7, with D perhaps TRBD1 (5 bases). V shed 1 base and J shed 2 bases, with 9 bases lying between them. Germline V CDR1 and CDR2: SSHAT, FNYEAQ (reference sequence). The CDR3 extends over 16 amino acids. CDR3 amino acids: CASSLGRGPGANVLTF. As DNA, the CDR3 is TGTGCCAGCAGCTTAGGAAGGGGCCCTGGGGCCAACGTCCTGACTTTC. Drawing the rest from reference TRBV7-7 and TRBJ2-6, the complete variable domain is GAGVSQSPRYKVTKRGQDVTLRCDPISSHATLYWYQQALGQGPEFLTYFNYEAQPDKSGLPSDRFSAERPEGSISTLTIQRTEQRDSAMYRCASSLGRGPGANVLTFGAGSRLTVL.

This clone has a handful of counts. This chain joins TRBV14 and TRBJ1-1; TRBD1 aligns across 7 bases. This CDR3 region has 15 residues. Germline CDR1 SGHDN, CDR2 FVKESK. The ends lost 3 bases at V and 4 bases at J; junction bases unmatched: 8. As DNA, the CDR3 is TGTGCCAGCAGCCAGACACAGGGGAGGGCCACTGAAGCTTTCTTT. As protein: CASSQTQGRATEAFF.

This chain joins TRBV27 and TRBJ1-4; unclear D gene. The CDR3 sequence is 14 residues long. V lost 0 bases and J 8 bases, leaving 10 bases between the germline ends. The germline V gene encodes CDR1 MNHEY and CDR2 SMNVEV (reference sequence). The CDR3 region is CASSLSLVSEKLFF. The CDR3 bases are TGTGCCAGCAGTTTATCTTTAGTCTCGGAAAAACTGTTTTTT.

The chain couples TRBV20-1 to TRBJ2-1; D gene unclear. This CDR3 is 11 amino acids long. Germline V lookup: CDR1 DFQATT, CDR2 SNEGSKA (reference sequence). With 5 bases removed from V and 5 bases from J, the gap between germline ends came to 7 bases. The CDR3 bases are TGCAGTGCTGCGGAGAACAATGAGCAGTTCTTC. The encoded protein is CSAAENNEQFF.

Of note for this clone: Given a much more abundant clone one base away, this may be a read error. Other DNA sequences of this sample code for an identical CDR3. Here the CDR3 reads CASSAPLAATYNEQFF. The CDR3 DNA reads TGTGCCAGCAGCGCGCCCCTAGCGGCGACCTACAATGAGCAGTTCTTC. The gene calls are TRBV11-2 and TRBJ2-1, with 7 bases that match TRBD2. The germline CDR1 and CDR2 sequences are SGHAT and FQNNGV. The trim removed 5 bases at V and 2 bases at J, leaving 9 bases unmatched. This CDR3 has 16 amino acids.